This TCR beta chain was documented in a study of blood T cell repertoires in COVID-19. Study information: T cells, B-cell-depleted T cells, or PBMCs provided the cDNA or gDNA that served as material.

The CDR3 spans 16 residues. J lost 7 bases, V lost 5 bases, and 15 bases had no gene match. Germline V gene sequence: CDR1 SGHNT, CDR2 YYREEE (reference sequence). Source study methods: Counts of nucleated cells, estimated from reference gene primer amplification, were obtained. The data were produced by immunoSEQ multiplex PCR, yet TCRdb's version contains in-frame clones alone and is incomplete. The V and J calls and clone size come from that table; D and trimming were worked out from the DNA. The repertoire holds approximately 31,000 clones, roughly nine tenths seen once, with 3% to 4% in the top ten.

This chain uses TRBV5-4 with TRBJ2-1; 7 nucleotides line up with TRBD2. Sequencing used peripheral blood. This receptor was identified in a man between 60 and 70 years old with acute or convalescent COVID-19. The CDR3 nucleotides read TGTGCCAGCAGTTGGGGTGGGGCTAGCGGAAGTAATGAGCAGTTCTTC. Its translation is CASSWGGASGSNEQFF.